This T cell receptor beta chain originates from a study of cytomegalovirus exposure and HLA in healthy donors. PCR amplification relied on 60 Vbeta primers (plus 13 Jbeta primers). The table came from immunoSEQ multiplex PCR; TCRdb's copy has only in-frame clones and leaves some out. Here the sample spans 90,000 to 100,000 clones, roughly 81% being singletons. Germline CDR1 and CDR2: MNHEY and SMNVEV (reference sequence). V lost 3 bases and J lost 10, with 13 bases in between. The CDR3 is made up of 14 amino acids. Material: PBMCs. The sequence was collected from a man between 35 and 55 years old in good health and CMV-seronegative. The chain employs TRBV27 and TRBJ1-6; maybe TRBD1 (5 bases). CDR3 loop: CASSLAPGGSPLHF. In DNA form, the CDR3 reads TGTGCCAGCAGTTTGGCCCCGGGGGGATCACCCCTCCACTTT.